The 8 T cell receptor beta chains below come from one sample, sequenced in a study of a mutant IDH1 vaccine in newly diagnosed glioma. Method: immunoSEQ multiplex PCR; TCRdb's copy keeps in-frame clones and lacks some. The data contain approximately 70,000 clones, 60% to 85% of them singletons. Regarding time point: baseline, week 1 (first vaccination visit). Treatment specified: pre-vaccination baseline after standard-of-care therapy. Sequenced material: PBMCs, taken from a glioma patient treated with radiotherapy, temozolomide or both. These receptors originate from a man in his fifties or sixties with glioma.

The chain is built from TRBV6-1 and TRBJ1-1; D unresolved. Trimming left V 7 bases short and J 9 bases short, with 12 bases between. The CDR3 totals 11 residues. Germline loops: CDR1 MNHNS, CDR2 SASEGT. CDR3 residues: CASNPKGKAFF. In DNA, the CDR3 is TGTGCCAGCAACCCGAAAGGGAAAGCTTTCTTT.

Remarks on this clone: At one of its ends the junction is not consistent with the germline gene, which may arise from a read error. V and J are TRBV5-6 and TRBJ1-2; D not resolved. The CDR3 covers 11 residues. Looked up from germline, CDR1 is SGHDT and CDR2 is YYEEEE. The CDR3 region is CASSRAGGEAF. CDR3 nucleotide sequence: TGTGCCAGCAGCCGGGCCGGCGGTGAAGCCTTC.

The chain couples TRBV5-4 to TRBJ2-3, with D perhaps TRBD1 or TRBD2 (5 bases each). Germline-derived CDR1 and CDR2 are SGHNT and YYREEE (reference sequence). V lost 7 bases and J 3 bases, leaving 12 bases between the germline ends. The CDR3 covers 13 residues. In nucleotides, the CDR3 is TGTGCCAGCGGAGGCCAGGGTACAGATACGCAGTATTTT. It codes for CASGGQGTDTQYF.

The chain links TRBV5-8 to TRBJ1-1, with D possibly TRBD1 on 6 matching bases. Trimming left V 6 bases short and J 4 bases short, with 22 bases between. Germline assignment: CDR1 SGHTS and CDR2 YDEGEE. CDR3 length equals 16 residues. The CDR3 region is CASNKRQVSWGTEAFF. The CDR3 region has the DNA TGTGCCAGCAATAAAAGACAGGTTTCGTGGGGCACTGAAGCTTTCTTT. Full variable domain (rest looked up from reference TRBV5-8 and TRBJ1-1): EAGVTQSPTHLIKTRGQQATLRCSPISGHTSVYWYQQALGLGLQFLLWYDEGEERNRGNFPPRFSGRQFPNYSSELNVNALELEDSALYLCASNKRQVSWGTEAFFGQGTRLTVV.

CDR3 DNA: TGTGCCAGCAGTTACGTTGGGGGGGCCACTTACGAGCAGTACTTC. Translation gives CASSYVGGATYEQYF. The V and J genes are TRBV6-5 and TRBJ2-7, with a weak D call TRBD2 (7 bases). Germline-derived CDR1 and CDR2 are MNHEY and SVGAGI. The CDR3 length is 15 residues. Deletions cut 2 bases from V and 4 bases from J, with 15 bases between.

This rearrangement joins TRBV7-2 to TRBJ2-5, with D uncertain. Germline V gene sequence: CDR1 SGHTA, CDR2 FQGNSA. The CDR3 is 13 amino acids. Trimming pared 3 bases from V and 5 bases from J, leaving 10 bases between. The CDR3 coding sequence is TGTGCCAGCAGCTTCTACACCGGGGAGACCCAGTACTTC. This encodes CASSFYTGETQYF. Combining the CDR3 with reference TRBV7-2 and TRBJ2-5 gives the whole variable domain GAGVSQSPSNKVTEKGKDVELRCDPISGHTALYWYRQSLGQGLEFLIYFQGNSAPDKSGLPSDRFSAERTGGSVSTLTIQRTQQEDSAVYLCASSFYTGETQYFGPGTRLLVL.

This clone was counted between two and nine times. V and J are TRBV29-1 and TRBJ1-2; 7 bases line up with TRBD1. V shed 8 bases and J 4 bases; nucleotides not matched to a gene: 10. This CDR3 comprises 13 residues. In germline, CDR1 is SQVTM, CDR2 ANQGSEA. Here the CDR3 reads CSYSDRNLYGYTF. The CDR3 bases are TGCAGCTATTCGGACAGGAACCTCTATGGCTACACCTTC.

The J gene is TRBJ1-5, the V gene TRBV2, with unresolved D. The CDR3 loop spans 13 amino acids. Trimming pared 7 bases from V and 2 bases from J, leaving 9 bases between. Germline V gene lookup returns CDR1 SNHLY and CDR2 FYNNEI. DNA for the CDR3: TGTGCCAGCACCAAAGGAGGCAATCAGCCCCAGCATTTT. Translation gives CASTKGGNQPQHF. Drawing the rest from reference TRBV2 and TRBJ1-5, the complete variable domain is EPEVTQTPSHQVTQMGQEVILRCVPISNHLYFYWYRQILGQKVEFLVSFYNNEISEKSEIFDDQFSVERPDGSNFTLKIRSTKLEDSAMYFCASTKGGNQPQHFGDGTRLSIL.